This TCR beta chain derives from a study of post-analysis software for immune sequencing data. This clonotype was observed a few times. The antigen is undetermined. TCR beta cDNA libraries included unique molecular identifiers. TCRdb redid the calling of the PCR reads with MiXCR, one entry per CDR3 protein. The table shows about 540,000 distinct CDR3 sequences, with approximately 31% occurring only once. Whole-study results and caveats: Among roughly five TRBV segments more frequent in patients than controls were TRBV5-6, TRBV5-1 and TRBV20-1. Controls showed significantly higher normalized Chao1 diversity than did multiple sclerosis patients.

Trimming cost V 1 base and J 4 bases; bases outside gene matches: 3. This CDR3 comprises 15 residues. Germline-derived CDR1 and CDR2 are SEHNR and FQNEAQ (reference sequence). This receptor was identified in a girl aged 2-17 years with multiple sclerosis. The sequencing sample was made of blood. The chain employs TRBV7-9 and TRBJ1-2, with TRBD1 matching 10 bases. CDR3: CASSLEGQGTYGYTF. In DNA form, the CDR3 reads TGTGCCAGCAGCTTAGAGGGACAGGGGACCTATGGCTACACCTTC. The variable domain in full, with the rest retrieved from reference TRBV7-9 and TRBJ1-2, is DTGVSQNPRHKITKRGQNVTFRCDPISEHNRLYWYRQTLGQGPEFLTYFQNEAQLEKSRLLSDRFSAERPKGSFSTLEIQRTEQGDSAMYLCASSLEGQGTYGYTFGSGTRLTVV.